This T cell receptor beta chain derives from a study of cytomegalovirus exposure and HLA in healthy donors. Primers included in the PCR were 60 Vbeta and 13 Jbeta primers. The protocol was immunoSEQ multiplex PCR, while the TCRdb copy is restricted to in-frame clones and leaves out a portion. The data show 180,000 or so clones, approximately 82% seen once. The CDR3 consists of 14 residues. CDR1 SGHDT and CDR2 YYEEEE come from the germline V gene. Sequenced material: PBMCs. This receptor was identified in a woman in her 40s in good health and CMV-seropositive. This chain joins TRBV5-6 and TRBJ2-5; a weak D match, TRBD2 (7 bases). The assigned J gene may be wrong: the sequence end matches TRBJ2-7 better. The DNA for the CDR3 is TGTGCCAGCAGCAGCGGGACATTCTCCTACGAGCAGTACTTC. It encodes CASSSGTFSYEQYF.